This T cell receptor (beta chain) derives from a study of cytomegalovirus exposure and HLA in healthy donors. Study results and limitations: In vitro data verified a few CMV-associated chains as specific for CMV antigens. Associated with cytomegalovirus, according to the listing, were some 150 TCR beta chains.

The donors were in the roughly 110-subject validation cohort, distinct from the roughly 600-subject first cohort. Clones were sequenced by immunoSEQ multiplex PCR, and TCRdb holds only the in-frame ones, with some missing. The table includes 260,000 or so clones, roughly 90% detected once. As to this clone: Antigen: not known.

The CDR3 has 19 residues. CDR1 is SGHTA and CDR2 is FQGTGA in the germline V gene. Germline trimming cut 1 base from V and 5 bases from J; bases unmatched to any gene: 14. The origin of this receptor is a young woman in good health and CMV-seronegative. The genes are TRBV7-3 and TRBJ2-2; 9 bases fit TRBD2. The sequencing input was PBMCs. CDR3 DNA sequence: TGTGCCAGCAGCTTAAATCCCGGTCGGGTAGCGGGAGATACCGGGGAGCTGTTTTTT. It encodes CASSLNPGRVAGDTGELFF.